The entry below describes one TCR beta chain. These data originate in a study of T cell responses to AZD1222 COVID-19 vaccine. Assay: immunoSEQ multiplex PCR; the TCRdb copy retains only in-frame clones and omits some. The table lists 120,000 to 150,000 clones, approximately 78% of them singletons. Trimming shortened V by 7 bases and J by 3 bases, and 19 bases separated the two germline ends. The CDR3 extends over 16 amino acids. Germline V gene sequence: CDR1 LNHDA, CDR2 SQIVND (reference sequence). J is TRBJ1-5 and V is TRBV19, with D possibly matching TRBD1 (6 bases). The receptor comes from an adult in good health. The material was peripheral blood, obtained on day 0 of MenACWY control vaccination. CDR3 coding DNA: TGTGCCAGTAAGGGGCGGGGGCTACACTCCAATCAGCCCCAGCATTTT. This translates into CASKGRGLHSNQPQHF.